The 10 T cell receptor beta chains below were found in one sample sequenced in a study of T cell clones after liver transplantation. Repertoires were generated with immunoSEQ multiplex PCR, while TCRdb's copy carries only in-frame clones and drops some. The top ten hold roughly 2.8% of the sample, which has 75,000 to 85,000 clones, approximately 87% seen once. The sequencing used CD4+ T cells from blood, collected at the 22-month timepoint. The source of these receptors is a human patient who received a liver transplant. Some T cells may be the graft donor's.

The chain couples TRBV7-2 to TRBJ1-3; the match to TRBD1 covers 9 bases. The V segment lost 5 bases and the J segment 0 bases; nucleotides outside the gene matches: 5. The CDR3 has 16 residues. Per germline, CDR1 SGHTA and CDR2 FQGNSA. The DNA for the CDR3 is TGTGCCAGCAGCCCAGCGACAGGGGGCTCTGGAAACACCATATATTTT. It codes for CASSPATGGSGNTIYF.

This rearrangement joins TRBV9 to TRBJ2-6; either TRBD1 or TRBD2 may supply D (5 bases each). Germline CDR1 SGDLS, CDR2 YYNGEE. V dropped 3 bases and J dropped 4 bases, with 11 bases sitting between them. The CDR3 runs 15 residues. The CDR3 protein is CASSARDEGANVLTF. CDR3 in DNA: TGTGCCAGCAGCGCCCGGGACGAAGGGGCCAACGTCCTGACTTTC. Variable domain in full (rest from reference TRBV9 and TRBJ2-6): DSGVTQTPKHLITATGQRVTLRCSPRSGDLSVYWYQQSLDQGLQFLIQYYNGEERAKGNILERFSAQQFPDLHSELNLSSLELGDSALYFCASSARDEGANVLTFGAGSRLTVL.

This chain joins TRBV19 and TRBJ1-2, with TRBD1 matching 7 bases. Germline values: CDR1 LNHDA, CDR2 SQIVND (reference sequence). The CDR3 is 15 amino acids. Trimming at V came to 5 bases and at J to 8 bases, leaving 14 bases not matched to a gene. The CDR3 spells CASSPGGQSPAGYTF. The CDR3 coding sequence is TGTGCCAGTAGTCCGGGGGGACAGAGCCCTGCCGGCTACACCTTC. The full variable domain, its missing parts supplied by reference TRBV19 and TRBJ1-2, is DGGITQSPKYLFRKEGQNVTLSCEQNLNHDAMYWYRQDPGQGLRLIYYSQIVNDFQKGDIAEGYSVSREKKESFPLTVTSAQKNPTAFYLCASSPGGQSPAGYTFGSGTRLTVV.

The rearrangement links TRBV15 to TRBJ2-5; D is perhaps TRBD2 (6 bases). The V and J ends lost 0 bases and 5 bases respectively, with 16 bases between them. This CDR3 spans 16 amino acids. From germline, CDR1 is LNHNV and CDR2 YYDKDF (reference sequence). The CDR3 nucleotides read TGTGCCACCAGCAGAGATGCAGGGAGGAGCGGGGAGACCCAGTACTTC. Residues: CATSRDAGRSGETQYF.

This clone was detected a few times. V gene TRBV10-3 combines with J gene TRBJ2-4, with TRBD2 matching 8 bases. Germline lookup yields CDR1 ENHRY and CDR2 SYGVKD. The V and J ends lost 0 bases and 7 bases, in that order; junction bases with no gene match: 5. The CDR3 consists of 15 residues. Here the CDR3 reads CAISESWRGVNIQYF. CDR3 in DNA: TGTGCCATCAGTGAGTCGTGGCGGGGGGTCAACATTCAGTACTTC.

This clone was recorded once. The V call is TRBV19, the J call TRBJ1-6; D may be TRBD1 (5 bases). This CDR3 contains 13 residues. CDR1 is LNHDA and CDR2 is SQIVND in the germline V gene (reference sequence). V gave up 4 bases and J gave up 6 bases, with 7 bases separating them. CDR3 amino acids: CASSRRGNSPLHF. The CDR3 DNA sequence: TGTGCCAGTAGTAGGAGGGGTAATTCACCCCTCCACTTT.

For this clone: At one end the junction does not follow the germline gene, possibly because of a read error. The chain recombines TRBV28 with TRBJ1-4; 8 nucleotides align to TRBD1. Germline V CDR1 and CDR2: MDHEN, SYDVKM. CDR3 size: 16 residues. CDR3 region: CASSHHLTGGSEKLFF. As DNA, the CDR3 is TGTGCCAGCAGTCATCATCTTACAGGGGGTTCGGAAAAGCTGTTTTTT.

This chain connects TRBV6-1 to TRBJ2-7; 8 bases agree with TRBD1. The CDR3 is 15 amino acids. Germline CDR1 MNHNS, CDR2 SASEGT. Unmatched junction bases numbered 8, after V lost 5 bases and J lost 2 bases. This CDR3 reads CASSSGGTGAYEQYF. The CDR3 nucleotides read TGTGCCAGCAGTTCAGGGGGGACAGGAGCCTACGAGCAGTACTTC.

The chain joins TRBV7-2 to TRBJ1-3; perhaps TRBD1 as D (5 bases). From germline, CDR1 is SGHTA and CDR2 FQGNSA. The germline V and J ends were trimmed by 5 bases and 4 bases, with 9 bases remaining between them. The CDR3 covers 13 residues. Here the CDR3 reads CASSGGRGNTIYF. For the CDR3, the DNA is TGTGCCAGCAGCGGGGGACGCGGAAACACCATATATTTT.

The chain couples TRBV28 to TRBJ2-3, with 11 bases fitting TRBD2. CDR3 length equals 15 residues. Looked up from germline, CDR1 is MDHEN and CDR2 is SYDVKM. V lost 5 bases and J lost 4; bases outside the gene matches: 5. This CDR3 is CASSPGTSGPDTQYF. CDR3 bases: TGTGCCAGCAGTCCCGGGACTAGCGGTCCAGATACGCAGTATTTT.